This T cell receptor (beta chain) derives from a study of blood T cell repertoires in COVID-19. Background on the study: Acute and convalescent COVID-19 samples came from the United States, Italy and Spain. Sample material is recorded as cDNA or gDNA derived from T cells, B-cell-depleted T cells, or PBMCs.

CDR1 and CDR2 (germline): MNHEY, SVGEGT. Trimming removed 2 bases from V and 4 bases from J; junction bases left unmatched: 4. This CDR3 has 15 residues. In the study's own analysis: Counts of nucleated cells, estimated from reference gene primer amplification, were obtained. The repertoire was sequenced with immunoSEQ multiplex PCR; TCRdb's copy has only in-frame clones and lacks some. From that table come the V and J calls and clone size; the DNA was used to work out D and trimming. The sample includes some 68,000 clones, about nine tenths seen only once; the top ten take around 0.52%. Recruited during active infection, patients (from Seattle) were subsequently followed longitudinally.

Material: peripheral blood. This sequence was found in a man aged 50-60 years with COVID-19, enrolled during active disease. The rearrangement links TRBV6-2 or TRBV6-3 to TRBJ1-5; 8 nucleotides match TRBD1. The CDR3 DNA sequence: TGTGCCAGCAGTTACCTGGACAGGGCGAATCAGCCCCAGCATTTT. It specifies CASSYLDRANQPQHF.